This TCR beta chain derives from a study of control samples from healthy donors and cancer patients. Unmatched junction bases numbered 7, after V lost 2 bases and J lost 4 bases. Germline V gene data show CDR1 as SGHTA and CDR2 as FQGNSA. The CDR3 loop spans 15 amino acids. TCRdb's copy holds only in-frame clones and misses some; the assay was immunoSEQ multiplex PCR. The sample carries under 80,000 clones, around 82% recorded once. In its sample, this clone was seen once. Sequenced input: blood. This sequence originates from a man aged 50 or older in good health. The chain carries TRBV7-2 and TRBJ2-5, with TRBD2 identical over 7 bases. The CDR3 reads CASSLREGRLETQYF. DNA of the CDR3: TGTGCCAGCAGCTTAAGGGAGGGTAGATTAGAGACCCAGTACTTC.